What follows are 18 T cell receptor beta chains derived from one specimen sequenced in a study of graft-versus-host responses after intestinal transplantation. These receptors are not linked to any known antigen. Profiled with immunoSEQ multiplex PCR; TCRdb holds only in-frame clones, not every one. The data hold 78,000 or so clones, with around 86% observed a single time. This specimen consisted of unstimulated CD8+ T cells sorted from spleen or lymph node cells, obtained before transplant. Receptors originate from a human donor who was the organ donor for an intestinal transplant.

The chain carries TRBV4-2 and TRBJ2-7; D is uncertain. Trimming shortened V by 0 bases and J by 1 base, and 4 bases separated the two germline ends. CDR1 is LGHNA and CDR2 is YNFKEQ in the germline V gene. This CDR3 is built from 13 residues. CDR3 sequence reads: CASSQDGSYEQYF. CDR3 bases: TGTGCCAGCAGCCAAGACGGATCCTACGAGCAGTACTTC.

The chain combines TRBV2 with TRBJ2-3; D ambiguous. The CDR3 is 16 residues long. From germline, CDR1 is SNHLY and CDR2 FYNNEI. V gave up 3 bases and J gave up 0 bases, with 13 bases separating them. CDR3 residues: CASSEVASASTDTQYF. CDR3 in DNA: TGTGCCAGCAGTGAGGTGGCGTCAGCTAGCACAGATACGCAGTATTTT.

CDR3 DNA: TGTGCCAGCAGCACGGACAGGGCTGAAGCTTTCTTT. Protein: CASSTDRAEAFF. The chain is built from TRBV11-2 and TRBJ1-1; 8 positions match TRBD1. There are 12 residues in the CDR3. The V segment lost 5 bases and the J segment 6 bases; nucleotides outside the gene matches: 2. Germline V lookup: CDR1 SGHAT, CDR2 FQNNGV.

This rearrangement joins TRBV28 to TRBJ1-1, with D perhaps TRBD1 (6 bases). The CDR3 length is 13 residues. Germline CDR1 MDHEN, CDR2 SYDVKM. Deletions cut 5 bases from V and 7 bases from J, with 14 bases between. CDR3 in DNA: TGTGCCAGCAGTCCATTCCGGGACATTGAAGCTTTCTTT. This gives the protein CASSPFRDIEAFF. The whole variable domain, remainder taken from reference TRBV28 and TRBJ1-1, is DVKVTQSSRYLVKRTGEKVFLECVQDMDHENMFWYRQDPGLGLRLIYFSYDVKMKEKGDIPEGYSVSREKKERFSLILESASTNQTSMYLCASSPFRDIEAFFGQGTRLTVV.

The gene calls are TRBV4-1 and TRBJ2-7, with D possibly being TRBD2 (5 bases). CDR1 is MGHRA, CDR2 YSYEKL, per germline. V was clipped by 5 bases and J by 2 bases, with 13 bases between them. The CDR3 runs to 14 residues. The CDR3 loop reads CASSTGVGAYEQYF. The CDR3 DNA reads TGCGCCAGCAGCACGGGTGTGGGAGCCTACGAGCAGTACTTC.

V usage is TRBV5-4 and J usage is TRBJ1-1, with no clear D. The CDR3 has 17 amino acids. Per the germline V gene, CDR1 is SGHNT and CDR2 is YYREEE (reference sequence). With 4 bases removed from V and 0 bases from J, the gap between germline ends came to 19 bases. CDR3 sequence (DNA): TGTGCCAGCAGCCATCAACCCGGGATCTCCATGAACACTGAAGCTTTCTTT. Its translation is CASSHQPGISMNTEAFF.

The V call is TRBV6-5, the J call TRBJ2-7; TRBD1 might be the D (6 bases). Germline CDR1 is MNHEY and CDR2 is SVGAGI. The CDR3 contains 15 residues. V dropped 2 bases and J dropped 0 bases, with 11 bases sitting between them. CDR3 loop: CASSYKQGASYEQYF. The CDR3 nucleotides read TGTGCCAGCAGTTACAAACAGGGTGCCTCCTACGAGCAGTACTTC.

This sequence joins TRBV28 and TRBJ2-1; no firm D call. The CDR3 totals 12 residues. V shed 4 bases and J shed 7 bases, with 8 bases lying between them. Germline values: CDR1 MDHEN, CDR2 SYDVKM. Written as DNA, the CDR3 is TGTGCCAGCAGTTACCCGGGTAATGAGCAGTTCTTC. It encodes CASSYPGNEQFF.

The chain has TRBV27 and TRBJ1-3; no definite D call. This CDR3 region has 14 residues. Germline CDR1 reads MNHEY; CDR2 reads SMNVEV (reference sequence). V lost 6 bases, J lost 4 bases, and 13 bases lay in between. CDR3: CASRFPSRGNTIYF. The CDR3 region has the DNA TGTGCCAGCAGGTTCCCCTCGAGGGGAAACACCATATATTTT.

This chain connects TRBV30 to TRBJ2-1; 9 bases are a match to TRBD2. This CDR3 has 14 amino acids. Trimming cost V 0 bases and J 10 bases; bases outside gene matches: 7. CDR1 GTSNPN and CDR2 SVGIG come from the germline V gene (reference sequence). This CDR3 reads CAWSVSDSGGEQFF. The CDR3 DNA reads TGTGCCTGGAGTGTATCGGATAGCGGGGGAGAGCAGTTCTTC.

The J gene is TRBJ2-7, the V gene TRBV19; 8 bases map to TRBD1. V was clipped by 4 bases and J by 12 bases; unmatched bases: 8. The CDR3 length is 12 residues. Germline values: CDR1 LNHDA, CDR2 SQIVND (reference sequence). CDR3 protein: CASSTPGQGSYF. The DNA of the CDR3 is TGTGCCAGTAGTACGCCCGGACAGGGCTCGTACTTC.

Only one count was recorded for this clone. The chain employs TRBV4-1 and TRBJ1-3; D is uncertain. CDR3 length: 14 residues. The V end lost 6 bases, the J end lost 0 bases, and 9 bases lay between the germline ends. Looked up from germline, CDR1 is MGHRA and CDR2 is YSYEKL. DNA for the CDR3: TGCGCCAGCAGAGACGAGGGCTCTGGAAACACCATATATTTT. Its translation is CASRDEGSGNTIYF.

The DNA for the CDR3 is TGTGCCAGCAGCTCCCACTTCATAGAAAGTACCAATCAGCCCCAGCATTTT. It yields the protein CASSSHFIESTNQPQHF. V is TRBV5-5 and J is TRBJ1-5; no reliable D call. V was pared by 3 bases and J by 3 bases, with 19 bases between. This CDR3 contains 17 residues. Germline CDR1 is SGHKS and CDR2 is YYEKEE (reference sequence).

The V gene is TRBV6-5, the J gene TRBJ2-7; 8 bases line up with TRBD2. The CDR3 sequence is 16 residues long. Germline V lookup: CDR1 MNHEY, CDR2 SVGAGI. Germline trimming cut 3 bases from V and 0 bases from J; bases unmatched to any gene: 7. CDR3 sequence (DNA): TGTGCCAGCAGTTATGCCCGGGGGGGCACCTCCTACGAGCAGTACTTC. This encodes CASSYARGGTSYEQYF.

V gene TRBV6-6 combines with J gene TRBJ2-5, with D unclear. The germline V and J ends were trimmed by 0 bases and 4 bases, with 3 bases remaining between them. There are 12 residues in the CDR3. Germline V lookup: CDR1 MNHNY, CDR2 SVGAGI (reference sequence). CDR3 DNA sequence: TGTGCCAGCAGTTACTCGATAGAGACCCAGTACTTC. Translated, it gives CASSYSIETQYF.

The CDR3 region is CASSLGTRIYEQYF. The CDR3 nucleotides are TGTGCCAGCAGCTTAGGGACACGAATATACGAGCAGTACTTC. The chain is built from TRBV7-6 and TRBJ2-7; a weak D match, TRBD1 (5 bases). V was trimmed by 1 base and J by 4 bases, leaving 11 bases between them. The CDR3 extends over 14 amino acids. CDR1 and CDR2 from the germline V gene are SGHVS and FNYEAQ.

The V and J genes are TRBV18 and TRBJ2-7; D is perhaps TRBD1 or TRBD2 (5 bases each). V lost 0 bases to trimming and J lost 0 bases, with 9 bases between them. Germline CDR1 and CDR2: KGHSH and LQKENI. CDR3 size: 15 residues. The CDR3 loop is CASSPPSGSSYEQYF. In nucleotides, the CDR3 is TGTGCCAGCTCACCACCGTCAGGGAGCTCCTACGAGCAGTACTTC.

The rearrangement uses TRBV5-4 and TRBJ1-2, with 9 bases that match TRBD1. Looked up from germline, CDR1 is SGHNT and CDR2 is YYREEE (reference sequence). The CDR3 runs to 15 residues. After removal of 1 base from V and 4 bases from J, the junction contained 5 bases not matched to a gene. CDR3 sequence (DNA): TGTGCCAGCAGCTTGACAGGGGGCAGCTTCTATGGCTACACCTTC. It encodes CASSLTGGSFYGYTF. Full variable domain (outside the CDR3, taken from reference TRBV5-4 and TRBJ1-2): ETGVTQSPTHLIKTRGQQVTLRCSSQSGHNTVSWYQQALGQGPQFIFQYYREEENGRGNFPPRFSGLQFPNYSSELNVNALELDDSALYLCASSLTGGSFYGYTFGSGTRLTVV.